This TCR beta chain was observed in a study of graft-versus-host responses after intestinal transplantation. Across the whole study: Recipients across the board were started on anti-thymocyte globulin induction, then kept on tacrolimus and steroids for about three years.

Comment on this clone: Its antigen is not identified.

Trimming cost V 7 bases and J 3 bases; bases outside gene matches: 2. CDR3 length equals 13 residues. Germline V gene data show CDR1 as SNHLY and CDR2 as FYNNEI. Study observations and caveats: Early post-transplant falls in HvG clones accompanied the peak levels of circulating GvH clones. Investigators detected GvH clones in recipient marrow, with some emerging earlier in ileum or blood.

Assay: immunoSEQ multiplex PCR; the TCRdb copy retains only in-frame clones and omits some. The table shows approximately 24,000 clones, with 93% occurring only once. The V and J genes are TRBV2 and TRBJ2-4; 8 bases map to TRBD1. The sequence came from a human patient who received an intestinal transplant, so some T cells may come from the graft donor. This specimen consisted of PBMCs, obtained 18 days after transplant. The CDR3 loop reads CASTGQGKNIQYF. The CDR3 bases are TGTGCCAGCACCGGACAGGGCAAAAACATTCAGTACTTC.